The 10 T cell receptor beta chains reported below all come from one sample, sequenced in a study of T cell responses to AZD1222 COVID-19 vaccine. Assay: immunoSEQ multiplex PCR; the TCRdb copy retains only in-frame clones and omits some. The sample has 83,000 or so clones, approximately 90% seen once. Sequenced material: peripheral blood, taken 28 days after the second AZD1222 dose. The receptor source for this set is an adult who received the AZD1222 COVID-19 vaccine.

The V and J genes are TRBV29-1 and TRBJ2-2; 10 positions agree with TRBD1. Germline CDR1 and CDR2: SQVTM and ANQGSEA. The CDR3 contains 13 residues. J was trimmed by 3 bases and V by 7 bases; bases with no gene match: 2. Here the CDR3 DNA reads TGCAGCGGAGGACAGGGGGACACCGGGGAGCTGTTTTTT. This gives the protein CSGGQGDTGELFF.

In DNA, the CDR3 is TGTGCCAGCAGCTGGGGGGTCTATGGCTACACCTTC. It yields the protein CASSWGVYGYTF. The V and J genes are TRBV12-3 or TRBV12-4 and TRBJ1-2, with D possibly being TRBD1 (5 bases). V was cut by 6 bases and J by 4 bases, with 9 bases left in between. The CDR3 runs 12 residues.

The gene calls are TRBV28 and TRBJ2-7; 9 nucleotides agree with TRBD1. The CDR3 loop spans 13 amino acids. Looked up from germline, CDR1 is MDHEN and CDR2 is SYDVKM. The CDR3, as DNA: TGTGCGGAGGCCGGGACAGGGTCTTACGAGCAGTACTTC. This codes for CAEAGTGSYEQYF. Using reference TRBV28 and TRBJ2-7 for the parts outside the CDR3, the full variable domain is DVKVTQSSRYLVKRTGEKVFLECVQDMDHENMFWYRQDPGLGLRLIYFSYDVKMKEKGDIPEGYSVSREKKERFSLILESASTNQTSMYLCAEAGTGSYEQYFGPGTRLTVT.

The chain has TRBV9 and TRBJ1-1; TRBD1 matches at 8 bases. Unmatched junction bases numbered 7, after V lost 0 bases and J lost 3 bases. The length of the CDR3 is 16 residues. The V gene's germline CDR1 is SGDLS and CDR2 YYNGEE. The chain's CDR3 is CASSVGPDRGDTEAFF. In DNA, the CDR3 is TGTGCCAGCAGCGTAGGCCCTGACAGGGGTGACACTGAAGCTTTCTTT.

The chain couples TRBV7-6 to TRBJ2-1; the D gene is possibly TRBD2 (6 bases). The V gene's germline CDR1 is SGHVS and CDR2 FNYEAQ. CDR3 size: 14 residues. The ends were cut back, 5 bases at V and 6 bases at J, with 14 bases in the middle. The CDR3 sequence is CASSNRDSSNEQFF. The CDR3 bases are TGTGCCAGCAGCAACCGGGACTCCAGCAATGAGCAGTTCTTC. Filled out from reference TRBV7-6 and TRBJ2-1, the complete variable domain reads GAGVSQSPRYKVTKRGQDVALRCDPISGHVSLYWYRQALGQGPEFLTYFNYEAQQDKSGLPNDRFSAERPEGSISTLTIQRTEQRDSAMYRCASSNRDSSNEQFFGPGTRLTVL.

The chain recombines TRBV12-3 or TRBV12-4 with TRBJ2-7, with D possibly TRBD1 on 5 matching bases. V dropped 2 bases and J dropped 4 bases, with 9 bases sitting between them. The CDR3 contains 13 residues. The CDR3 bases are TGTGCCAGCAGTTTATCCACAGGTTACGAGCAGTACTTC. Encoded protein: CASSLSTGYEQYF.

The rearrangement links TRBV14 to TRBJ2-7, with D possibly being TRBD1 (6 bases). Trimming took off 4 bases at V and 0 bases at J, with 10 bases between the two ends. CDR3 length: 14 amino acids. The germline V gene encodes CDR1 SGHDN and CDR2 FVKESK. The chain's CDR3 is CASSLTGISYEQYF. CDR3 DNA: TGTGCCAGCAGCCTTACAGGGATCTCCTACGAGCAGTACTTC.

This sequence joins TRBV11-2 and TRBJ2-7, with 9 bases matching TRBD2. CDR1 and CDR2 (germline): SGHAT, FQNNGV. CDR3 length: 16 amino acids. Trimming took 4 bases from V and 0 from J; bases not matched to a gene: 7. CDR3 loop: CASSSRFSGSSYEQYF. The DNA for the CDR3 is TGTGCCAGCAGCTCCCGGTTTAGCGGGAGCTCCTACGAGCAGTACTTC.

The chain is built from TRBV30 and TRBJ1-6; maybe TRBD1 (5 bases). Trimming shortened V by 0 bases and J by 5 bases, and 11 bases separated the two germline ends. CDR3 length equals 15 residues. Germline V CDR1 and CDR2: GTSNPN, SVGIG (reference sequence). The CDR3 nucleotides are TGTGCCTGGAGTGTATTGGGGGGGAATAATTCACCCCTCCACTTT. This encodes CAWSVLGGNNSPLHF.

A single count supports this clone. V gene TRBV3-1 (or the pseudogene TRBV3-2) combines with J gene TRBJ1-1; 7 bases match TRBD1. Losses at the gene ends were 8 bases for V and 1 base for J; bases not matched to a gene: 7. Per the germline V gene, CDR1 is LGHDT and CDR2 is YNNKEL (reference sequence). The CDR3 extends over 14 amino acids. CDR3 in amino acids: CASGSDRKNTEAFF. CDR3 DNA: TGTGCCAGCGGGTCGGACAGGAAGAACACTGAAGCTTTCTTT.